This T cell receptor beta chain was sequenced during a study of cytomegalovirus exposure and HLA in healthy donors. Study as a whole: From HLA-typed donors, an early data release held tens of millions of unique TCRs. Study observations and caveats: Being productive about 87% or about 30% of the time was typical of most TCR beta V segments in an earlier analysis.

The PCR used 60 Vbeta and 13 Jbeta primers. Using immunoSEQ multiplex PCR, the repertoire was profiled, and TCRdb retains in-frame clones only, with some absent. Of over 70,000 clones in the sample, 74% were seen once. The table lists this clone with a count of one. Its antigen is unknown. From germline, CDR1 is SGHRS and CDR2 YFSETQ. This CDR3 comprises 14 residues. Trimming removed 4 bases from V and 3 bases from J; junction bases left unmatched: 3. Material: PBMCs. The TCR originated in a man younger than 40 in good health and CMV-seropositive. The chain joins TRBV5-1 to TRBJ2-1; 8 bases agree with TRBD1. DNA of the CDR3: TGCGCCAGCAGCCGGGACAGGATCTACAATGAGCAGTTCTTC. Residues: CASSRDRIYNEQFF.